The present T cell receptor (beta chain) was sequenced within a study of Ad26.COV2.S vaccination and SARS-CoV-2 variants. At the level of the study: Donor participated within the Ad26.COV2.S arm of the COV1001 trial. Notes on the study in general: Vaccine recipients surpassed placebo recipients in spike-specific TCR breadth.

With respect to this clone: Its specificity is not known.

The method was immunoSEQ multiplex PCR; TCRdb's version includes in-frame clones alone and lacks a portion of them. The table shows about 350,000 clones, with about 86% occurring only once. Specified treatment: roughly 20 received Ad26.COV2.S at low or high dose, single or two shots; several received placebo; per-sample allocation not given. Samples came from day 63 after the first vaccine or placebo injection. In Boston, an adult donor aged 18-55 years took part. This CDR3 has 15 residues. CDR1 is ENHRY, CDR2 SYGVKD, per germline. Trimming pared 5 bases from V and 0 bases from J, leaving 10 bases between.

The chain uses TRBV10-3 and TRBJ2-2; TRBD1 is a possible D gene (6 bases). This clonotype was obtained from a person aged 18-65 years who received the Ad26.COV2.S COVID-19 vaccine or a placebo. The sample was peripheral blood, taken in a trial of Ad26.COV2.S vaccine versus placebo. The chain's CDR3 is CAISPRDTNTGELFF. The CDR3 DNA reads as TGTGCCATCAGTCCCCGGGACACGAACACCGGGGAGCTGTTTTTT.